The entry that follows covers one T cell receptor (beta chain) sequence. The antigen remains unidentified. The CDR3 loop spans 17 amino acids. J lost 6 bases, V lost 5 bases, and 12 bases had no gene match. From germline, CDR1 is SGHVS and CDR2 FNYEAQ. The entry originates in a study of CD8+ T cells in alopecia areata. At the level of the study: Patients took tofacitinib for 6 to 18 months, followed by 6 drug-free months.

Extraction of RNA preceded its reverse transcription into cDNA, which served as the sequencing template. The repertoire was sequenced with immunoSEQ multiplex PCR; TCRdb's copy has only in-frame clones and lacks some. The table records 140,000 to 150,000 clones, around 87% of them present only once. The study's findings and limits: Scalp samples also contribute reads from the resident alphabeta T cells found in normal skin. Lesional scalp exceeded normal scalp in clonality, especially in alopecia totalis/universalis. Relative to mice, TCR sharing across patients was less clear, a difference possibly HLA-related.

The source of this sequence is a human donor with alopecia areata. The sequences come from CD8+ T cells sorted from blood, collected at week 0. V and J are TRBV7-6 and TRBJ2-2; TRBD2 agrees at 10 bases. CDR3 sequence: CASSPRTSGESSGELFF. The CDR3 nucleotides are TGTGCCAGCAGCCCCCGAACTAGCGGGGAATCGTCCGGGGAGCTGTTTTTT.